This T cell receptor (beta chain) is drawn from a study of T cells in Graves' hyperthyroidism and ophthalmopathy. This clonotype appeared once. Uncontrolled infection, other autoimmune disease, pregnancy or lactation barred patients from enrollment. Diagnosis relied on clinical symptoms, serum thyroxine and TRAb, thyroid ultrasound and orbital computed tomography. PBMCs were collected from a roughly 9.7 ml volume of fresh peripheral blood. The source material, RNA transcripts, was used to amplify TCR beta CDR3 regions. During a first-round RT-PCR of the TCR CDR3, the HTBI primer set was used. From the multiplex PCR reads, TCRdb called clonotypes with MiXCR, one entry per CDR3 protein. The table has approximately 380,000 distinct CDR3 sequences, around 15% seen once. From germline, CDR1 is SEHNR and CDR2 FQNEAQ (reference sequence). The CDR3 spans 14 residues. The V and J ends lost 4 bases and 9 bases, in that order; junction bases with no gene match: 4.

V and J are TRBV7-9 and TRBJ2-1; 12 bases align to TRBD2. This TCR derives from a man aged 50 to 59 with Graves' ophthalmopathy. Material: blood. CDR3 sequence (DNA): TGTGCCAGCAGCTCCTTGACTAGCGGGAGTGAGCAGTTCTTC. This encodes CASSSLTSGSEQFF. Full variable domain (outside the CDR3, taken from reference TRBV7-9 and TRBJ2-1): DTGVSQNPRHKITKRGQNVTFRCDPISEHNRLYWYRQTLGQGPEFLTYFQNEAQLEKSRLLSDRFSAERPKGSFSTLEIQRTEQGDSAMYLCASSSLTSGSEQFFGPGTRLTVL.